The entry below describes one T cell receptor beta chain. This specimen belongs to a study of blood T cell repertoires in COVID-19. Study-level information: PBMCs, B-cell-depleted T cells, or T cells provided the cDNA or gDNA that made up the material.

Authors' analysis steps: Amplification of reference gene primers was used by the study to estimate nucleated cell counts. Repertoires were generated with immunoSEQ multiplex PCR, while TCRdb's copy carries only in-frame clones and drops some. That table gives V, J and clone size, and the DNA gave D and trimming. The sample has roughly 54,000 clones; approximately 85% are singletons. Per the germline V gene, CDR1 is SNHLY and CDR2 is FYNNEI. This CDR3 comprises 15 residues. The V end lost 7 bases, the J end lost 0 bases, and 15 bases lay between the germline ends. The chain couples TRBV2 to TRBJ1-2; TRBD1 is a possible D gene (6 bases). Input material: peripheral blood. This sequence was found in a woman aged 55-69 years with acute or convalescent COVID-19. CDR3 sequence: CASKAGAQANYGYTF. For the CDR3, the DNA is TGTGCCAGCAAGGCAGGGGCACAAGCTAACTATGGCTACACCTTC.